The 27 T cell receptor beta chains below all came from one sample that was sequenced in a study of blood T cell repertoires in COVID-19. Some clones are missing from TCRdb's copy, which holds only in-frame ones; the method was immunoSEQ multiplex PCR. The table has roughly 140,000 clones, around 85% seen once. Sequenced material: peripheral blood. The source of these receptors is a woman in her forties with active or convalescent COVID-19.

The V gene is TRBV9, the J gene TRBJ1-5, with 7 positions matching TRBD1. CDR1 and CDR2 (germline): SGDLS, YYNGEE. J was trimmed by 0 bases and V by 4 bases; bases with no gene match: 4. This CDR3 spans 15 amino acids. This chain's CDR3 is CASSRDSYSNQPQHF. As DNA, the CDR3 is TGTGCCAGCAGCAGGGACAGTTATAGCAATCAGCCCCAGCATTTT. The variable domain in full, with the rest retrieved from reference TRBV9 and TRBJ1-5, is DSGVTQTPKHLITATGQRVTLRCSPRSGDLSVYWYQQSLDQGLQFLIQYYNGEERAKGNILERFSAQQFPDLHSELNLSSLELGDSALYFCASSRDSYSNQPQHFGDGTRLSIL.

The chain employs TRBV28 and TRBJ1-1, with TRBD1 as a possible D gene (6 bases). The CDR3 spans 15 residues. CDR1 MDHEN and CDR2 SYDVKM come from the germline V gene. The V gene lost 8 bases and the J gene lost 1 base, with 17 bases spanning the gap. The CDR3 reads CASLPLGRGNTEAFF. The CDR3 DNA reads as TGTGCCAGCCTTCCACTGGGCAGGGGGAACACTGAAGCTTTCTTT.

The chain recombines TRBV3-1 (or the pseudogene TRBV3-2) with TRBJ1-5; D is possibly TRBD1 (6 bases). In germline, CDR1 is LGHDT, CDR2 YNNKEL (reference sequence). The CDR3 length is 14 residues. Trimming took 4 bases from V and 7 from J, leaving 14 bases between them. CDR3 coding DNA: TGTGCCAGCAGCCGGGCGGGGGGCGAACAGCCCCAGCATTTT. It translates to CASSRAGGEQPQHF.

The V gene is TRBV6-5, the J gene TRBJ2-3; D ambiguous. The CDR3 runs to 16 residues. The germline V and J ends were trimmed by 0 bases and 0 bases, with 10 bases remaining between them. Germline lookup yields CDR1 MNHEY and CDR2 SVGAGI. The CDR3 is CASSYSPVSSTDTQYF. The CDR3, as DNA: TGTGCCAGCAGTTACTCTCCCGTTTCTAGCACAGATACGCAGTATTTT.

J is TRBJ1-6 and V is TRBV10-3, with 7 bases fitting TRBD1. The CDR3 has 16 residues. Germline V gene sequence: CDR1 ENHRY, CDR2 SYGVKD. With V trimmed by 0 bases and J by 10 bases, 9 bases remained unmatched. CDR3 sequence: CAISESRTGVPSPLHF. The CDR3 nucleotides are TGTGCCATCAGTGAGTCGAGGACAGGTGTCCCCTCACCCCTCCACTTT.

This clone was picked up one time. The CDR3 coding sequence is TGTGCCAGCAGCTTACTTAAAACAGGGGGCGGAATGTTCACTGAAGCTTTCTTT. Amino acids: CASSLLKTGGGMFTEAFF. The rearrangement links TRBV7-8 to TRBJ1-1; 9 nucleotides line up with TRBD1. The CDR3 is 18 amino acids. The V gene's germline CDR1 is SGHVS and CDR2 FQNEAQ. V gave up 2 bases and J gave up 4 bases; unmatched junction bases: 14.

The chain has TRBV6-5 and TRBJ2-2, with no clear D. Germline CDR1 reads MNHEY; CDR2 reads SVGAGI. Trimming cost V 2 bases and J 0 bases, with 7 bases left between them. There are 15 residues in the CDR3. CDR3 DNA sequence: TGTGCCAGCAGTTACGTAGTTTCGAACACCGGGGAGCTGTTTTTT. Translating gives CASSYVVSNTGELFF.

This chain connects TRBV5-6 to TRBJ1-2, with TRBD1 matching 7 bases. Germline trimming cut 0 bases from V and 3 bases from J; bases unmatched to any gene: 11. In germline, CDR1 is SGHDT, CDR2 YYEEEE. The CDR3 loop spans 17 amino acids. The CDR3 sequence: CASSLGPPTGSDYGYTF. The CDR3 DNA follows: TGTGCCAGCAGCTTGGGGCCTCCGACAGGGTCGGACTATGGCTACACCTTC.

Only a few counts were recorded for this clone. The chain employs TRBV11-2 and TRBJ2-7; TRBD1 is a possible D gene (6 bases). V lost 2 bases and J lost 2, with 10 bases in between. The CDR3 length is 14 residues. Germline V lookup: CDR1 SGHAT, CDR2 FQNNGV. The CDR3 DNA reads TGTGCCAGCAGCTTAACTGGGGGCCCCTACGAGCAGTACTTC. Its protein is CASSLTGGPYEQYF.

The chain carries TRBV6-1 and TRBJ1-5; possibly TRBD1 for D (5 bases). Germline V gene lookup returns CDR1 MNHNS and CDR2 SASEGT. This CDR3 has 12 residues. V lost 2 bases, J lost 14 bases, and 13 bases lay in between. CDR3 in DNA: TGTGCCAGCAGTGAACAGGGTCGGACAAAGCATTTT. This sequence encodes CASSEQGRTKHF.

V gene TRBV27 combines with J gene TRBJ1-2; 7 bases fit TRBD1. This CDR3 contains 14 residues. In germline, CDR1 is MNHEY, CDR2 SMNVEV (reference sequence). The trim removed 4 bases at V and 3 bases at J, leaving 5 bases unmatched. The CDR3 loop reads CASSSRDSHYGYTF. The CDR3, as DNA: TGTGCCAGCAGTTCCCGGGACAGCCACTATGGCTACACCTTC.

This chain links TRBV5-1 with TRBJ1-6, with 9 bases matching TRBD1. CDR3 length: 16 residues. Germline loops: CDR1 SGHRS, CDR2 YFSETQ. V was pared by 3 bases and J by 6 bases, with 7 bases of the junction left unmatched. The CDR3: CASSSTTGGRNSPLHF. The DNA of the CDR3 is TGCGCCAGCAGCTCCACGACAGGGGGTCGTAATTCACCCCTCCACTTT.

This chain connects TRBV28 to TRBJ1-2; 7 positions match TRBD1. This CDR3 is built from 14 residues. Germline V gives CDR1 MDHEN, CDR2 SYDVKM. V shed 2 bases and J 4 bases; nucleotides not matched to a gene: 4. In DNA form, the CDR3 reads TGTGCCAGCAGTTTACCCGGGACAGTCTATGGCTACACCTTC. Protein sequence: CASSLPGTVYGYTF.

CDR3 sequence reads: CASNPGGPLYEQYF. DNA of the CDR3: TGTGCCAGCAACCCGGGAGGGCCATTATACGAGCAGTACTTC. The rearrangement links TRBV28 to TRBJ2-7, with 8 positions matching TRBD2. The CDR3 consists of 14 residues. Looked up from germline, CDR1 is MDHEN and CDR2 is SYDVKM. Trimming cost V 7 bases and J 4 bases; bases outside gene matches: 9.

CDR3 sequence (DNA): TGTGCCAGCAGCCTAAGATGGGAGCAGTACTTC. Its translation: CASSLRWEQYF. This chain links TRBV5-8 with TRBJ2-7, with D unresolved. Trimming stripped 4 bases from V and 7 bases from J, with 9 bases between. Germline CDR1 SGHTS, CDR2 YDEGEE. This CDR3 has 11 residues.

The genes are TRBV27 and TRBJ1-6; weak D call: TRBD1 (5 bases). V lost 3 bases and J 7 bases, leaving 10 bases between the germline ends. Germline values: CDR1 MNHEY, CDR2 SMNVEV (reference sequence). The CDR3 extends over 14 amino acids. The CDR3 DNA sequence: TGTGCCAGCAGTTTTTGGGGGGAGAATTCACCCCTCCACTTT. Translated: CASSFWGENSPLHF.

Ten or more counts support this clone. The rearrangement uses TRBV6-5 and TRBJ1-1, with D possibly matching TRBD1 (5 bases). The V end lost 11 bases, the J end lost 3 bases, and 19 bases lay between the germline ends. CDR3 length: 14 residues. The germline gives CDR1 MNHEY, CDR2 SVGAGI. CDR3: CAVNRGRGDTEAFF. CDR3 nucleotide sequence: TGTGCCGTGAATCGGGGCCGGGGGGACACTGAAGCTTTCTTT.

V gene TRBV24-1 combines with J gene TRBJ2-5; D possibly corresponds to TRBD1 (6 bases). The CDR3 contains 13 residues. Germline lookup yields CDR1 KGHDR and CDR2 SFDVKD. The V end lost 2 bases, the J end lost 3 bases, and 6 bases lay between the germline ends. In DNA form, the CDR3 reads TGTGCCACCAGTGATTCAGGGGAAGAGACCCAGTACTTC. Its protein product is CATSDSGEETQYF.

V is TRBV6-5 and J is TRBJ1-5, with 10 bases that match TRBD1. The CDR3 spans 13 residues. Germline lookup yields CDR1 MNHEY and CDR2 SVGAGI. The ends lost 10 bases at V and 4 bases at J; junction bases unmatched: 4. The CDR3 region has the DNA TGTGCCATTTGGGACAGGGGTAATCAGCCCCAGCATTTT. It yields the protein CAIWDRGNQPQHF.

The chain links TRBV6-5 to TRBJ2-7; TRBD2 agrees at 11 bases. J lost 3 bases, V lost 2 bases, and 0 bases had no gene match. The CDR3 sequence is 14 residues long. Germline CDR1 and CDR2: MNHEY and SVGAGI. The CDR3 region has the DNA TGTGCCAGCAGTTACGGGACTAGCGGCTACGAGCAGTACTTC. Amino acids: CASSYGTSGYEQYF.

The gene calls are TRBV7-2 and TRBJ1-1, with a tentative D call TRBD1 (6 bases). The ends were cut back, 4 bases at V and 0 bases at J, with 12 bases in the middle. Germline V gives CDR1 SGHTA, CDR2 FQGNSA. CDR3 length: 15 amino acids. The CDR3 region is CASSSQGLMNTEAFF. The CDR3 coding sequence is TGTGCCAGCAGCTCCCAGGGGCTTATGAACACTGAAGCTTTCTTT.

The chain uses TRBV7-2 and TRBJ1-2; 7 bases fit TRBD1. This CDR3 is 15 amino acids long. The V gene end was trimmed by 5 bases and the J gene end by 5 bases; junction bases not matched to a gene: 11. The germline V gene encodes CDR1 SGHTA and CDR2 FQGNSA. The CDR3 here is CASSPQTGKGYGYTF. As DNA, the CDR3 is TGTGCCAGCAGCCCGCAGACAGGGAAAGGGTATGGCTACACCTTC.

The chain carries TRBV5-1 and TRBJ2-1; 7 bases align to TRBD2. With 3 bases clipped from V and 3 bases from J, the junction kept 3 bases outside the gene matches. In germline, CDR1 is SGHRS, CDR2 YFSETQ. The CDR3 covers 14 residues. CDR3 sequence (DNA): TGCGCCAGCAGCTCGTCTAGCGGCTACAATGAGCAGTTCTTC. Translation gives CASSSSSGYNEQFF.

The chain combines TRBV5-1 with TRBJ2-5; 7 bases are a match to TRBD2. The ends lost 1 base at V and 5 bases at J; junction bases unmatched: 11. Germline values: CDR1 SGHRS, CDR2 YFSETQ. CDR3 size: 16 residues. This chain's CDR3 is CASSLSQRGRGETQYF. CDR3 sequence (DNA): TGCGCCAGCAGCTTGTCCCAGCGGGGACGGGGGGAGACCCAGTACTTC.

This clone was seen at least ten times. The chain has TRBV15 and TRBJ1-2, with D hard to call. Germline lookup yields CDR1 LNHNV and CDR2 YYDKDF (reference sequence). The V end was cut by 0 bases, the J end by 2 bases, with 10 bases between. This CDR3 comprises 15 residues. CDR3 in amino acids: CATSRDLALNYGYTF. DNA for the CDR3: TGTGCCACCAGCAGAGATCTGGCCCTCAACTATGGCTACACCTTC.

The sample holds one count of this clone. The chain couples TRBV19 to TRBJ1-1; D unclear. The CDR3 length is 11 residues. The germline V and J ends were trimmed by 8 bases and 5 bases, with 9 bases remaining between them. The V gene's germline CDR1 is LNHDA and CDR2 SQIVND (reference sequence). In DNA, the CDR3 is TGTGCCAGTGGACTGGGAACTGAAGCTTTCTTT. Translating gives CASGLGTEAFF.

In this sample, this clone turned up once. The V gene is TRBV11-2, the J gene TRBJ2-7; possible D gene TRBD1, 6 bases. The CDR3 runs 15 residues. Between the trimmed V and J ends, which lost 1 base and 5 bases, there was a span of 15 bases. The germline CDR1 and CDR2 sequences are SGHAT and FQNNGV. CDR3 sequence: CASSLVNPGEDEQYF. Written as DNA, the CDR3 is TGTGCCAGCAGCTTAGTTAATCCAGGGGAAGACGAGCAGTACTTC.